Listed below are T cell receptor beta chains from one sample, sequenced in a study of blood T cell repertoires in COVID-19. Sequenced by immunoSEQ multiplex PCR; TCRdb stores in-frame clones only, minus some. The table has over 150,000 clones, about 90% seen once. The specimen was PBMCs or T cells enriched from blood (not recorded which). All receptors come from a woman under 30 who had recovered from COVID-19. The CDR3 runs from the conserved cysteine through the conserved F or W. Fields, in order: D gene, clone size, CDR3 length, J gene, V gene, CDR3 DNA, CDR3 protein. The D gene is left open where the match is weak. Rows give clone size only sometimes, using once, few, many, or a class for an expanded clone.

TRBD2	NA	16	TRBJ2-1	TRBV18	TGTGCCAGCTCACTCACAAGACTAGCGGGGGCCAATGAGCAGTTCTTC	CASSLTRLAGANEQFF
NA	once	13	TRBJ2-7	TRBV10-3	TGTGCCATCGAAAGCGAGAGCTCCTACGAGCAGTACTTC	CAIESESSYEQYF
TRBD1	NA	12	TRBJ1-1	TRBV29-1	TGCAGCGGAGACAGGGATTACACTGAAGCTTTCTTT	CSGDRDYTEAFF
TRBD1	NA	14	TRBJ2-7	TRBV27	TGTGCCAGCAGTTTTTCAGGGGGAGCCTACGAGCAGTACTTC	CASSFSGGAYEQYF
TRBD2	once	13	TRBJ2-3	TRBV11-3	TGTGCCAGCAGCTCTCTCTCTAGCGGGAGACAGTATTTT	CASSSLSSGRQYF
NA	NA	18	TRBJ1-1	TRBV28	TGTGCCAGCAAGGCCACGACCCATGGGGAGGTATTGAACACTGAAGCTTTCTTT	CASKATTHGEVLNTEAFF
NA	NA	13	TRBJ2-1	TRBV19	TGTGCCAGTAGTATGGACACCTACAATGAGCAGTTCTTC	CASSMDTYNEQFF
TRBD1	NA	15	TRBJ1-6	TRBV30	TGTGCCTGGTGCCAGGGGACAGCTCTTAATTCACCCCTCCACTTT	CAWCQGTALNSPLHF
NA	NA	14	TRBJ2-5	TRBV2	TGTGCCAACTCCCTTGGAGGGAGTTTCGAGACCCAGTACTTC	CANSLGGSFETQYF
NA	NA	13	TRBJ1-2	TRBV30	TGTGCCTGGAGTGGCAGGGGAGTAGGGGGCTACACCTTC	CAWSGRGVGGYTF
TRBD1	NA	15	TRBJ1-4	TRBV18	TGTGCCAGCTCATTTCGACAGGGGGCTTATGAAAAACTGTTTTTT	CASSFRQGAYEKLFF
NA	NA	14	TRBJ2-2	TRBV7-7	TGTGCTAGCAGCCCCAGTTCTAACACCGGGGAGCTGTTTTTT	CASSPSSNTGELFF
TRBD2	NA	17	TRBJ2-1	TRBV7-8	TGTGCCAGCAGCCGGGGGGTGGGAGCGGGAGTTTTTAATGAGCAGTTCTTC	CASSRGVGAGVFNEQFF
TRBD1	NA	15	TRBJ2-2	TRBV19	TGTGCCAGTAGTATTGTCGAGGGACAGGCCGGGGAGCTGTTTTTT	CASSIVEGQAGELFF
NA	NA	11	TRBJ2-3	TRBV19	TGTGCCAGTCCGACTCCAGATACGCAGTATTTT	CASPTPDTQYF
TRBD1	many	14	TRBJ2-2	TRBV6-5	TGTGCCAGCAGGGCAGGGGGAGACACCGGGGAGCTGTTTTTT	CASRAGGDTGELFF
TRBD2	NA	14	TRBJ2-1	TRBV19	TGTGCCACCGCCACTAGCGGGGGGGCGTGGGAGCAGTTCTTC	CATATSGGAWEQFF
NA	NA	14	TRBJ2-3	TRBV3-1/TRBV3-2	TGTGCCAGCAGCCAATCCGCGGGGGCTTCCGTGCAGTATTTT	CASSQSAGASVQYF
NA	NA	13	TRBJ1-2	TRBV30	TGTGCCTGTACGGGACAAATGAACTATGGCTACACCTTC	CACTGQMNYGYTF
TRBD2	NA	16	TRBJ2-5	TRBV28	TGTGCCAGCAGTGAGAGACTAGCGGGGCTACAAGAGACCCAGTACTTC	CASSERLAGLQETQYF
NA	NA	13	TRBJ2-1	TRBV28	TGTGCCAGCAGTTCGGGGGCCTACAATGAGCAGTTCTTC	CASSSGAYNEQFF
NA	NA	14	TRBJ1-5	TRBV5-1	TGCGCCAGCAGCTTGGGTTCAGACAATCAGCCCCAGCATTTT	CASSLGSDNQPQHF
TRBD2	once	15	TRBJ2-3	TRBV19	TGTGCCAGTATCCGGACTAGCGGTAGCACAGATACGCAGTATTTT	CASIRTSGSTDTQYF
NA	NA	10	TRBJ2-1	TRBV20-1	TGCAGTGCTAAGGAGGACTACCAGTTCTTC	CSAKEDYQFF
TRBD2	once	14	TRBJ2-1	TRBV5-8	TGTGCCAGCAGCTTAGCGGGAACCTACAATGAGCAGTTCTTC	CASSLAGTYNEQFF
NA	few	17	TRBJ1-2	TRBV2	TGTGCCAGCAGTGTAGAATCCCTCTTTGGGGGGAACTATGGCTACACCTTC	CASSVESLFGGNYGYTF
TRBD1	few	12	TRBJ1-2	TRBV5-1	TGCGCCAGCAGCTTTGACAGGGATGGCTACACCTTC	CASSFDRDGYTF
TRBD2	once	16	TRBJ2-7	TRBV5-5	TGTGCCAGCAGCTTGGAGGGGACTAGCGTCGCCTACGAGCAGTACTTC	CASSLEGTSVAYEQYF
NA	NA	12	TRBJ2-7	TRBV30	TGTGCCTGGATAGGGGATGCCTACGAGCAGTACTTC	CAWIGDAYEQYF
NA	NA	14	TRBJ2-2	TRBV11-3	TGTGCCAGCAGCTCCGACCCGGGGGTCGGGGAGCTGTTTTTT	CASSSDPGVGELFF
TRBD2	once	13	TRBJ2-1	TRBV9	TGTGCCAGCGCTCCAGTGGGGGGGAATGAGCAGTTCTTC	CASAPVGGNEQFF
NA	NA	11	TRBJ2-5	TRBV30	TGTGCCTGGGATCTCCAAGAGACCCAGTACTTC	CAWDLQETQYF
NA	NA	13	TRBJ1-2	TRBV19	TGTGCCAGTACCCCCGGCGGGAACTATGGCTACACCTTC	CASTPGGNYGYTF
TRBD1	NA	14	TRBJ1-2	TRBV10-3	TGTGCCATCAGTGACAGGGGGCGGGACTATGGCTACACCTTC	CAISDRGRDYGYTF
TRBD1	NA	17	TRBJ1-1	TRBV5-1	TGCGCCAGCAGACTAATCGAAATAGGGGGCATGAACACTGAAGCTTTCTTT	CASRLIEIGGMNTEAFF
TRBD2	NA	20	TRBJ2-5	TRBV6-2/TRBV6-3	TGTGCCAGCAGTTACTCGTTTCCGGGACTAGCGGGGGGAAGGAGAGAGACCCAGTACTTC	CASSYSFPGLAGGRRETQYF
NA	NA	11	TRBJ1-1	TRBV4-1	TGCGCCAGCAGCCGTAAGAGTGAAGCTTTCTTT	CASSRKSEAFF
TRBD2	NA	15	TRBJ2-7	TRBV20-1	TGCAGTGCTAGTGAACTAGCGGGGCCCCCCTACGAGCAGTACTTC	CSASELAGPPYEQYF
NA	once	16	TRBJ2-7	TRBV6-5	TGTGCCAGCAGTTACTCCCCGACAGGAAGCTCCTACGAGCAGTACTTC	CASSYSPTGSSYEQYF
TRBD2	NA	15	TRBJ2-7	TRBV3-1/TRBV3-2	TGTGCCAGCAGCCACAGTAGCGGGGGGGCCTACGAGCAGTACTTC	CASSHSSGGAYEQYF
TRBD2	NA	18	TRBJ2-1	TRBV4-2	TGTGCCAGCAGCCAAGCTACACTCCCGGGAGGACTAAACAATGAGCAGTTCTTC	CASSQATLPGGLNNEQFF
NA	NA	13	TRBJ1-1	TRBV9	TGTGCCAGCAGCGTAGGTAGAGACACTGAAGCTTTCTTT	CASSVGRDTEAFF
NA	NA	15	TRBJ1-2	TRBV6-5	TGTGCCAGCAGTCCTACAGAACACGCTAACTATGGCTACACCTTC	CASSPTEHANYGYTF
TRBD2	NA	14	TRBJ2-5	TRBV28	TGTGCCAGCAGTATAGCGGGTTACCAAGAGACCCAGTACTTC	CASSIAGYQETQYF
NA	once	15	TRBJ1-1	TRBV28	TGTGCCAGCAGTCCCGAGAGGGCCCGGAACACTGAAGCTTTCTTT	CASSPERARNTEAFF
NA	once	13	TRBJ1-1	TRBV5-6	TGTGCCAGCATCTTATCGGGGAACACTGAAGCTTTCTTT	CASILSGNTEAFF
NA	NA	14	TRBJ1-1	TRBV6-1	TGTGCCAGCAGTGAATTACCTGGGGGGGTATCGGCTTTCTTT	CASSELPGGVSAFF
TRBD2	once	17	TRBJ2-3	TRBV13	TGTGCCAGCAGCTCGTATTCCGGACTAGCGGTCACAGATACGCAGTATTTT	CASSSYSGLAVTDTQYF
NA	NA	16	TRBJ2-1	TRBV28	TGTGCCAGCAGTTCCCCTTTGTCCACCTTAGACAATGAGCAGTTCTTC	CASSSPLSTLDNEQFF
TRBD1	NA	18	TRBJ1-4	TRBV7-9	TGTGCCAGCAGCTATAGTGCGGGACAGAGTGCAACTAATGAAAAACTGTTTTTT	CASSYSAGQSATNEKLFF
NA	NA	14	TRBJ2-2	TRBV7-9	TGTGCCAGCAGCCAATTACAGGGCTCCGGGGAGCTGTTTTTT	CASSQLQGSGELFF
TRBD1	few	16	TRBJ1-1	TRBV3-1/TRBV3-2	TGTGCCAGCAGCCGCTTGCAGGGGGTAGAGTACACTGAAGCTTTCTTT	CASSRLQGVEYTEAFF
NA	few	13	TRBJ1-2	TRBV25-1	TGTGCCAGCACCGAGGGATTGAGCTATGGCTACACCTTC	CASTEGLSYGYTF
NA	NA	15	TRBJ1-1	TRBV5-1	TGCGCCAGCAGCTTGGATACAGTGATGACGGCTGAAGCTTTCTTT	CASSLDTVMTAEAFF